This TCR beta chain was captured in a study of shared clonotypes between healthy human individuals. Regarding the study as a whole: In this cohort, only blood was sampled, and tissue repertoires likely differ. Larger estimated richness was generally seen in naive subsets than in memory subsets.

Terminally differentiated effector memory CD45RA+ cells were excluded by CCR7 positive selection of CD45RO-negative cells. The germline V gene has CDR1 SEHNR and CDR2 FQNEAQ (reference sequence). There are 14 residues in the CDR3. Trimming removed 5 bases from V and 3 bases from J, with 13 bases in between. For this clone: Its antigen is not known.

The input for sorted-subset replicate PCRs was 200 to 250 ng DNA, around 27,000 T cell genomes. In the authors' methods: Owing to the provision of junction-only sequences devoid of quality scores by immunoSEQ, filtering differed. Using immunoSEQ multiplex PCR, the repertoire was profiled, and TCRdb retains in-frame clones only, with some absent. V and J calls plus clone size are reproduced from that table; the DNA served to infer D and trimming. The data show some 2.1 million clones, with approximately 92% seen just once and more than 1.5% held by the top ten. The rearrangement joins TRBV7-9 to TRBJ1-1, with TRBD1 as a possible D gene (5 bases). The sequence derives from a man aged 18 to 29 in good health. Some clones in this sample may be carry-over from other donors' samples. Input material: naive CD8+ T cells from PBMCs. CDR3 sequence: CASSQLLGDTEAFF. As DNA, the CDR3 is TGTGCCAGCAGCCAGCTCCTGGGGGACACTGAAGCTTTCTTT.